Presented here are 22 T cell receptor beta chains from one specimen sequenced in a study of tumor-infiltrating lymphocytes in primary liver carcinoma (dated by TCRdb to between 2016 and 2019). Sequencing used an Illumina HiSeq 2500. Using a constant-region primer and ProtoScript II reverse transcriptase, TCRbeta-specific cDNA was reverse-transcribed from approximately 0.5 ug total RNA. The TCRbeta libraries were prepared through three rounds of nested multiplex PCR following a slightly modified ARM-PCR procedure. Multiplex TRBV1-TRBV30 forward primers and a Cbeta reverse primer were used in the first two PCR rounds, each of which was run for roughly 10 cycles. TCRdb applied fastp at Q25 and MiXCR to the public reads, then kept only in-frame beta chains. Each entry is one CDR3 protein sequence, shown with its most common DNA and genes. This sample gives about 320,000 distinct CDR3 sequences in total; approximately 60% of them show up just once. Roughly 9% of the sample lies in the top ten.

Blood RNA was extracted from unsorted whole blood using TRIzol reagent, and germline DNA was obtained with the DNeasy Blood & Tissue kit. Sequencing used peripheral blood. The receptors originated from a middle-aged man with primary liver carcinoma and hepatitis B virus infection.

To note about this clonotype: One end of the junction is discordant with germline, which a read error may explain. The J gene is TRBJ2-1, the V gene TRBV11-3; TRBD1 is a possible D gene (5 bases). There are 16 residues in the CDR3. The germline V gene has CDR1 SGHNT and CDR2 YENEEA. The CDR3, as DNA: TGTGCTAGCAGCCCCCGACAGTTGAACTCCTACAATGAGCAGTTCTTC. It codes for CASSPRQLNSYNEQFF.

In the case of this clonotype: A read error may produce the germline difference seen at one junction end. The chain combines TRBV10-3 with TRBJ1-6; 7 bases are a match to TRBD1. The CDR3 runs to 14 residues. CDR1 ENHRY and CDR2 SYGVKD come from the germline V gene. DNA of the CDR3: TGTGTCATCAATAACAGGGGAAATAATTCACCCCTCCACTTT. This gives the protein CVINNRGNNSPLHF.

There are many counts of this clonotype. J is TRBJ1-1 and V is TRBV29-1; D is possibly TRBD1 (6 bases). Between the trimmed V and J ends, which lost 7 bases and 4 bases, there was a span of 13 bases. Germline assignment: CDR1 SQVTM and CDR2 ANQGSEA. The CDR3 loop spans 12 amino acids. The CDR3 loop is CSAQGWGTEAFF. Written as DNA, the CDR3 is TGCAGCGCACAGGGTTGGGGCACTGAAGCTTTCTTT. Supplemented by reference TRBV29-1 and TRBJ1-1, the full variable domain reads SAVISQKPSRDICQRGTSLTIQCQVDSQVTMMFWYRQQPGQSLTLIATANQGSEATYESGFVIDKFPISRPNLTFSTLTVSNMSPEDSSIYLCSAQGWGTEAFFGQGTRLTVV.

Details on this clonotype: With a much larger clone just one base away, this may be a read error. V gene TRBV6-1 combines with J gene TRBJ1-6; 9 bases are a match to TRBD1. Germline V CDR1 and CDR2: MNHNS, SASEGT. The CDR3 has 15 residues. The V gene end was trimmed by 10 bases and the J gene end by 9 bases; junction bases not matched to a gene: 13. The DNA for the CDR3 is TGTGCCATCAGGGCACCGGGACAGGGAGGTTCACCCCTCCACTTT. Amino acids: CAIRAPGQGGSPLHF.

The chain is built from TRBV7-9 and TRBJ1-2, with 10 bases identical to TRBD1. Germline V gene sequence: CDR1 SEHNR, CDR2 FQNEAQ (reference sequence). The CDR3 has 15 amino acids. V shed 5 bases, J shed 4 bases, and the junction held 7 bases outside the gene matches. The CDR3 here is CASSLGQGVGYGYTF. The CDR3 coding sequence is TGTGCCAGCAGCCTCGGACAGGGGGTAGGCTATGGCTACACCTTC.

Ten or more counts support this clonotype. The V call is TRBV4-1, the J call TRBJ2-7; D may be TRBD2 (5 bases). Germline V gene data show CDR1 as MGHRA and CDR2 as YSYEKL. The CDR3 has 15 residues. Trimming removed 0 bases at V and 2 bases at J, with 11 bases between. Written as DNA, the CDR3 is TGCGCCAGCAGCCAAGATCTGGCGGGTACCTACGAGCAGTACTTC. Amino acids: CASSQDLAGTYEQYF.

Note on this clonotype: One end of the junction is discordant with germline, which a read error may explain. The V and J genes are TRBV12-3 or TRBV12-4 and TRBJ2-4; tentative D call: TRBD1 (6 bases). This CDR3 has 13 amino acids. CDR3 sequence: CTSSLNRVSIQYF. CDR3 nucleotides: TGTACCAGCAGTTTGAACAGGGTGAGCATTCAGTACTTC.

About this clonotype: Just one base apart from a much larger clone, this may be a read error. The V gene is TRBV6-1, the J gene TRBJ2-1; 9 bases map to TRBD2. This CDR3 is built from 14 residues. Germline CDR1 reads MNHNS; CDR2 reads SASEGT. The CDR3 coding sequence is TGTGTCAGCAGCCCTAGCGGGATCGTCAATGAGCAGTTCTTC. It specifies CVSSPSGIVNEQFF.

Details on this clonotype: One end of the junction is discordant with germline, which a read error may explain. The chain is built from TRBV11-3 and TRBJ2-1; TRBD1 agrees at 8 bases. From germline, CDR1 is SGHNT and CDR2 YENEEA. The CDR3 spans 13 residues. The chain's CDR3 is CVSSYRQGNGQFF. The DNA for the CDR3 is TGTGTCAGCAGCTACCGACAGGGGAATGGACAGTTCTTC. Full variable domain (missing parts from reference TRBV11-3 and TRBJ2-1): EAGVVQSPRYKIIEKKQPVAFWCNPISGHNTLYWYLQNLGQGPELLIRYENEEAVDDSQLPKDRFSAERLKGVDSTLKIQPAELGDSAVYLCVSSYRQGNGQFFGPGTRLTVL.

The chain joins TRBV11-2 to TRBJ2-7, with 7 bases aligning to TRBD1. Germline lookup yields CDR1 SGHAT and CDR2 FQNNGV. The CDR3 consists of 16 residues. V gave up 3 bases and J gave up 3 bases; unmatched junction bases: 11. The CDR3 here is CASSFYQAGGRYEQYF. DNA for the CDR3: TGTGCCAGCAGCTTTTATCAGGCAGGGGGTCGCTACGAGCAGTACTTC.

This clonotype came up a few times. The CDR3 sequence is CASCLRTGGDQPQHF. CDR3 nucleotide sequence: TGCGCCAGCTGCCTCCGGACAGGGGGAGATCAGCCCCAGCATTTT. The genes are TRBV5-1 and TRBJ1-5, with 10 bases that match TRBD1. In germline, CDR1 is SGHRS, CDR2 YFSETQ. Trimming removed 7 bases from V and 5 bases from J; junction bases left unmatched: 9. This CDR3 comprises 15 residues.

This clonotype was recorded only once. The chain couples TRBV20-1 to TRBJ2-7; 11 bases map to TRBD2. V shed 3 bases and J 5 bases; nucleotides not matched to a gene: 24. Germline loops: CDR1 DFQATT, CDR2 SNEGSKA (reference sequence). CDR3 size: 20 residues. The CDR3 sequence is CSASLGGATSGNSLSHEQYF. CDR3 DNA: TGCAGTGCTAGTCTAGGGGGAGCGACTAGCGGGAATTCCCTGAGCCACGAGCAGTACTTC.

Note on this clonotype: This may come from a read error, since a much larger clone is one base off. The gene calls are TRBV29-1 and TRBJ1-1, with 9 bases matching TRBD1. CDR1 and CDR2 (germline): SQVTM, ANQGSEA. V lost 6 bases to trimming and J lost 11 bases; unmatched junction nucleotides: 7. CDR3 length: 11 amino acids. Here the CDR3 reads CSVGDREIAFF. The CDR3 DNA reads TGCAGCGTGGGGGACAGGGAGATTGCTTTCTTT.

The CDR3 DNA sequence: TGTGCCAGCAGCTTGGACAGGGTCGTGACACACCTCCACTTT. This gives the protein CASSLDRVVTHLHF. V is TRBV5-4 and J is TRBJ1-6; D might be TRBD1 (6 bases). The V end lost 0 bases, the J end lost 15 bases, and 16 bases lay between the germline ends. Germline V gene data show CDR1 as SGHNT and CDR2 as YYREEE (reference sequence). This CDR3 has 14 residues.

On this clonotype itself: Since a much larger clone is just one base distant, this may be a read error. The V call is TRBV4-1, the J call TRBJ2-5; 10 bases fit TRBD1. The CDR3 is 18 amino acids. The V gene's germline CDR1 is MGHRA and CDR2 YSYEKL. The CDR3 DNA is TGCGCCAGCAGCCAAGAGTTGGAAGGGACAGGGGCAAAAGAGACCCAGCACTTC. This codes for CASSQELEGTGAKETQHF.

This rearrangement joins TRBV9 to TRBJ2-1, with 8 positions matching TRBD2. The V gene end was trimmed by 3 bases and the J gene end by 10 bases; junction bases not matched to a gene: 15. CDR3 size: 16 residues. Per the germline V gene, CDR1 is SGDLS and CDR2 is YYNGEE. CDR3 bases: TGTGCCAGCAGCGGGGGGACTAGTGTCCCTTTCGGGGAGCAGTTCTTC. Its protein product is CASSGGTSVPFGEQFF.

With respect to this clonotype: This could be a read error, since a much larger clone is one nucleotide away. The chain uses TRBV4-3 and TRBJ1-5, with no clear D. Germline values: CDR1 LGHNA, CDR2 YSLEER. With 2 bases removed from V and 5 bases from J, the gap between germline ends came to 10 bases. The CDR3 sequence is 14 residues long. CDR3: CASSQQDGHQPQHF. The CDR3 DNA sequence: TGCGCCAGCAGCCAACAGGACGGCCATCAGCCCCAGCATTTT.

Comment on this clonotype: Since a much larger clone is just one base distant, this may be a read error. The rearrangement uses TRBV30 and TRBJ2-1; 7 nucleotides match TRBD2. The CDR3 consists of 12 residues. Germline lookup yields CDR1 GTSNPN and CDR2 SVGIG (reference sequence). The CDR3 protein is CAWSGRGYDQFF. The CDR3, as DNA: TGTGCCTGGAGTGGGCGGGGGTATGACCAGTTCTTC.

Of note for this clonotype: One end of the junction fails to match germline, which may point to a read error. V usage is TRBV5-1 and J usage is TRBJ1-6; 7 bases agree with TRBD1. The CDR3 sequence is 15 residues long. Germline CDR1 SGHRS, CDR2 YFSETQ. The CDR3 DNA sequence: TGCGCCAACAGCACAGCCGGGACAGCTCATTCACCCCTCCACTTT. It is translated as CANSTAGTAHSPLHF.

As concerns this clonotype: Lacking the conserved final phenylalanine or tryptophan, this CDR3 likely reflects a read error. This rearrangement joins TRBV5-1 to TRBJ2-2, with D uncertain. Germline-derived CDR1 and CDR2 are SGHRS and YFSETQ. This CDR3 contains 13 residues. Trimming cost V 0 bases and J 4 bases, with 4 bases left between them. The CDR3 DNA is TGCGCCAGCAGCTTGGTACCCACCGGGGAGCTGTTTTTA. Translating gives CASSLVPTGELFL.

This clonotype was counted ten times or more. The V gene is TRBV11-1, the J gene TRBJ2-1; TRBD2 agrees at 12 bases. Trimming cost V 5 bases and J 13 bases; bases outside gene matches: 9. This CDR3 has 14 residues. Germline loops: CDR1 SGHAT, CDR2 FQDESV (reference sequence). CDR3 region: CASSLSATSGSQFF. DNA of the CDR3: TGTGCCAGCAGCCTCTCGGCGACTAGCGGGAGCCAGTTCTTC.

The chain links TRBV5-1 to TRBJ1-1; D might be TRBD1 (5 bases). Trimming cost V 4 bases and J 3 bases, with 16 bases left between them. The length of the CDR3 is 15 residues. CDR1 SGHRS and CDR2 YFSETQ come from the germline V gene. The DNA for the CDR3 is TGCGCCAGCAGCCCCGGACAACATGGCGACACTGAAGCTTTCTTT. As protein: CASSPGQHGDTEAFF.